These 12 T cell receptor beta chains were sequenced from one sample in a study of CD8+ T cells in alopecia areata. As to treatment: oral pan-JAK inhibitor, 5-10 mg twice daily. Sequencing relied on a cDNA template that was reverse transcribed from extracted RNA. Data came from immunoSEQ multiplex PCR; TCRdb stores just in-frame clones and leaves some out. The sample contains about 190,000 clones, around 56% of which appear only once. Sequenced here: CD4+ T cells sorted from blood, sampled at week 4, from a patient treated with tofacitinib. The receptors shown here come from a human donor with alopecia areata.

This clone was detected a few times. This CDR3 is CAWASGIPNQPQHF. The CDR3 DNA sequence: TGTGCCTGGGCTAGCGGGATCCCAAATCAGCCCCAGCATTTT. This chain uses TRBV30 with TRBJ1-5; D is uncertain. Germline V CDR1 and CDR2: GTSNPN, SVGIG (reference sequence). V was trimmed by 5 bases and J by 4 bases, leaving 15 bases between them. The CDR3 covers 14 residues.

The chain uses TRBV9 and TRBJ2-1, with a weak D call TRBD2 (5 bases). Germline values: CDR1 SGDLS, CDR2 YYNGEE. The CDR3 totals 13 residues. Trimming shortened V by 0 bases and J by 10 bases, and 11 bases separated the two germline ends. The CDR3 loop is CASSVDEGGEQFF. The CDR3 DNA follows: TGTGCCAGCAGCGTAGATGAGGGCGGCGAGCAGTTCTTC. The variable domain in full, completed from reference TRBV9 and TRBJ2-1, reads DSGVTQTPKHLITATGQRVTLRCSPRSGDLSVYWYQQSLDQGLQFLIQYYNGEERAKGNILERFSAQQFPDLHSELNLSSLELGDSALYFCASSVDEGGEQFFGPGTRLTVL.

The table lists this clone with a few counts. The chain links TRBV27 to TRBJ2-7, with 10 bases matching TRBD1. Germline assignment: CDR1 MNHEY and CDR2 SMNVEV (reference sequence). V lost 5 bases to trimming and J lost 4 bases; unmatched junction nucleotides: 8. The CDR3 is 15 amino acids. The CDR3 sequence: CASSPDRGRGYEQYF. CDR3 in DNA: TGTGCCAGCAGTCCCGACAGGGGGCGAGGATACGAGCAGTACTTC.

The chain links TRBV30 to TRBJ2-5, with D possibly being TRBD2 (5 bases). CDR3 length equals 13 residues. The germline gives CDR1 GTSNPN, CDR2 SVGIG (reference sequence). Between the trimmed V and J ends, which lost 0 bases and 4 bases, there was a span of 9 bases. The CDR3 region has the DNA TGTGCCTGGAGTGTTGCGGGTGGAGAGACCCAGTACTTC. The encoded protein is CAWSVAGGETQYF.

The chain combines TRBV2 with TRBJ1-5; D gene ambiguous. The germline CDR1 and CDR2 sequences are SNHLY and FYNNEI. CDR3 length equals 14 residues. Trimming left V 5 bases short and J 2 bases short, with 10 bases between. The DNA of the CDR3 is TGTGCCAGCAGTTATACGTCGGGCAATCAGCCCCAGCATTTT. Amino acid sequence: CASSYTSGNQPQHF. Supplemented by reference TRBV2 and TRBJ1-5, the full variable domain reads EPEVTQTPSHQVTQMGQEVILRCVPISNHLYFYWYRQILGQKVEFLVSFYNNEISEKSEIFDDQFSVERPDGSNFTLKIRSTKLEDSAMYFCASSYTSGNQPQHFGDGTRLSIL.

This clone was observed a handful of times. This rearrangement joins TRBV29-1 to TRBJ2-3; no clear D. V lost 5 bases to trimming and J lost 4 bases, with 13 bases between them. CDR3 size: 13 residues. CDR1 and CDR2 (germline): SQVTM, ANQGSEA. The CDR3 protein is CSVSLHSADTQYF. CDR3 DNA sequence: TGCAGCGTTTCCCTTCACAGCGCAGATACGCAGTATTTT.

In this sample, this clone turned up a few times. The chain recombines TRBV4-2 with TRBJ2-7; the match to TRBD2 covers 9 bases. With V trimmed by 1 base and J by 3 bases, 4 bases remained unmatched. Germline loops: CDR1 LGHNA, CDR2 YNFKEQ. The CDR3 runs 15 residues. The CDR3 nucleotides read TGTGCCAGCAGCCAAGTAACTAGCGGGTTCTACGAGCAGTACTTC. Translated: CASSQVTSGFYEQYF.

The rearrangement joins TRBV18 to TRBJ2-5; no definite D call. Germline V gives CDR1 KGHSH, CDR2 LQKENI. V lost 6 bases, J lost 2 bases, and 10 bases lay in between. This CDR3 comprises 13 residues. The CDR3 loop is CASSQSDQETQYF. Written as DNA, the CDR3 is TGTGCCAGCTCCCAGAGCGATCAAGAGACCCAGTACTTC.

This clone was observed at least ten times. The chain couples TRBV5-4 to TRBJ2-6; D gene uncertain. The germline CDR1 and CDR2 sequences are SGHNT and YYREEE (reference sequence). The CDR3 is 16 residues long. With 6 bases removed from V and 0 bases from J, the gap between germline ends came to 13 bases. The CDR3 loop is CASTSSSTSGANVLTF. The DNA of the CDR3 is TGTGCCAGCACCTCCTCATCGACCTCTGGGGCCAACGTCCTGACTTTC.

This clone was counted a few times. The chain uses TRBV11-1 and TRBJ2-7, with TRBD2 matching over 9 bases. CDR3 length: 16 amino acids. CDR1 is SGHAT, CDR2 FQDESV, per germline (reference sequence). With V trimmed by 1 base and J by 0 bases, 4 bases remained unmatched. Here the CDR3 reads CASSLEGSGSSYEQYF. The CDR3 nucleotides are TGTGCCAGCAGCTTAGAAGGTAGCGGGAGCTCCTACGAGCAGTACTTC.

The CDR3 coding sequence is TGTGCCAGCAGCGTGCGGGGCTTAGAAACAGATACGCAGTATTTT. Translating it yields CASSVRGLETDTQYF. The gene calls are TRBV11-2 and TRBJ2-3, with TRBD2 as a possible D gene (6 bases). V gave up 5 bases and J gave up 3 bases, with 15 bases separating them. CDR3 length: 15 amino acids. From germline, CDR1 is SGHAT and CDR2 FQNNGV.

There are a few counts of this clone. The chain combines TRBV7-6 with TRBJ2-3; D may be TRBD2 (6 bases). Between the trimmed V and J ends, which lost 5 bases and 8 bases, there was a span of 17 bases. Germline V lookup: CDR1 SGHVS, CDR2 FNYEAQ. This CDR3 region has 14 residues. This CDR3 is CASSPTRDLGTQYF. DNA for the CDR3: TGTGCCAGCAGCCCGACCCGGGACTTGGGTACGCAGTATTTT.